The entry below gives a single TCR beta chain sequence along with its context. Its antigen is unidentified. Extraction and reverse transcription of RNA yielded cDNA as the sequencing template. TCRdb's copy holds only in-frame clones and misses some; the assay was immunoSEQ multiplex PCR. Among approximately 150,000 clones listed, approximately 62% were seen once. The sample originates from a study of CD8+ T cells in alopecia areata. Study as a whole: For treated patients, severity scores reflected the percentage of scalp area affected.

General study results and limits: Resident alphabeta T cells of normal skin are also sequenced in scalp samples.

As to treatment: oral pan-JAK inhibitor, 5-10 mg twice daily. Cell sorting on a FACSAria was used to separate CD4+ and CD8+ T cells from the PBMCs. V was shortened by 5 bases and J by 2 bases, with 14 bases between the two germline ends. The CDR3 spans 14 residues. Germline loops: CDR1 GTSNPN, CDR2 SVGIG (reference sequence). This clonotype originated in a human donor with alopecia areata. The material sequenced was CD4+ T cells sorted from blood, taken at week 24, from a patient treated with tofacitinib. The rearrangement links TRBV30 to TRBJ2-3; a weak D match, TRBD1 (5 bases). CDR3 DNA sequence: TGTGCCTGGTCGAGGACAAGATTCACAGATACGCAGTATTTT. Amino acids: CAWSRTRFTDTQYF.